This paragraph covers one TCR beta chain sequence. What it binds is unknown. Per germline, CDR1 SGHVS and CDR2 FQNEAQ. Germline trimming cut 5 bases from V and 6 bases from J; bases unmatched to any gene: 7. The CDR3 is made up of 14 amino acids. The data derive from a study of graft-versus-host responses after intestinal transplantation. Measured with immunoSEQ multiplex PCR; TCRdb has only the in-frame clones, and not every one. The repertoire holds fewer than 120,000 clones, with approximately 92% as singletons. The genes are TRBV7-8 and TRBJ1-2; 9 bases match TRBD1. The TCR originated in a human donor who received an intestinal transplant. The sample consisted of unstimulated CD8+ T cells sorted from spleen or lymph node cells, taken before intestinal transplant. The CDR3 sequence: CASSTRTGVDGYTF. CDR3 nucleotides: TGTGCCAGCAGCACACGGACAGGGGTGGATGGCTACACCTTC.